Below are 7 T cell receptor beta chains sequenced from a single sample in a study of blood T cell repertoires in COVID-19 (dated by TCRdb to about 2020). Receptor amplification or capture employed the immunoSEQ multiplex PCR assay. The source is immuneACCESS, and TCRdb retained only in-frame sequences with V and J called. Part of the clones is not carried over; for the studies checked, unresolved V genes explain less than half of this, and the remainder is unexplained. Counted in this sample were about 21,000 clones; approximately 90% of them appeared once. Of the sample, approximately 19% is held by the ten largest clones. Sequenced sample: peripheral blood. The origin of the receptors is an older man with active COVID-19.

V and J are TRBV19 and TRBJ2-1; TRBD2 aligns across 8 bases. The CDR3 totals 14 residues. The germline V gene encodes CDR1 LNHDA and CDR2 SQIVND (reference sequence). After removal of 6 bases from V and 5 bases from J, the junction contained 6 bases not matched to a gene. CDR3 sequence reads: CASRVAGTDNEQFF. In DNA form, the CDR3 reads TGTGCCAGTAGAGTAGCGGGGACCGACAATGAGCAGTTCTTC.

The rearrangement links TRBV19 to TRBJ2-1; TRBD1 matches at 9 bases. CDR1 is LNHDA and CDR2 is SQIVND in the germline V gene (reference sequence). V gave up 6 bases and J gave up 10 bases; unmatched junction bases: 13. The CDR3 contains 15 residues. This chain's CDR3 is CASSRGGTGPTEQFF. As DNA, the CDR3 is TGTGCCAGTAGCCGAGGAGGGACAGGGCCCACCGAGCAGTTCTTC.

This clone is a singleton in its sample. The rearrangement joins TRBV28 to TRBJ1-3; 7 bases match TRBD1. This CDR3 comprises 16 residues. Unmatched junction bases numbered 7, after V lost 5 bases and J lost 0 bases. The germline CDR1 and CDR2 sequences are MDHEN and SYDVKM. The CDR3 here is CASSPGTASSGNTIYF. As DNA, the CDR3 is TGTGCCAGCAGTCCAGGGACAGCCAGCTCTGGAAACACCATATATTTT.

The gene calls are TRBV18 and TRBJ2-3; D ambiguous. Germline values: CDR1 KGHSH, CDR2 LQKENI. V lost 2 bases to trimming and J lost 3 bases, with 3 bases between them. The CDR3 is made up of 12 amino acids. The CDR3 reads CASSPATDTQYF. The DNA for the CDR3 is TGTGCCAGCTCACCAGCGACAGATACGCAGTATTTT.

V and J are TRBV2 and TRBJ2-6, with a weak D call TRBD2 (6 bases). Trimming cost V 8 bases and J 4 bases, with 15 bases left between them. Per germline, CDR1 SNHLY and CDR2 FYNNEI. The CDR3 has 15 amino acids. The CDR3 loop is CASGGTRAGANVLTF. The CDR3 DNA sequence: TGTGCCAGCGGGGGGACCAGGGCCGGGGCCAACGTCCTGACTTTC.

V gene TRBV27 combines with J gene TRBJ1-1, with D perhaps matching TRBD1 (5 bases). The V end was cut by 4 bases, the J end by 0 bases, with 12 bases between. In germline, CDR1 is MNHEY, CDR2 SMNVEV (reference sequence). This CDR3 comprises 15 residues. The CDR3 coding sequence is TGTGCCAGCAGTTCCCGCGACAGAGTGAACACTGAAGCTTTCTTT. Its translation is CASSSRDRVNTEAFF.

The genes are TRBV7-2 and TRBJ2-7, with D perhaps TRBD1 (6 bases). Trimming removed 5 bases from V and 4 bases from J, with 12 bases in between. Germline CDR1 is SGHTA and CDR2 is FQGNSA. The CDR3 contains 13 residues. CDR3 nucleotide sequence: TGTGCCAGCAGCCCAAGGACAGCTTACGAGCAGTACTTC. Its protein product is CASSPRTAYEQYF.